The 3 T cell receptor beta chains presented below share a single source sample, sequenced in a study of T cells in Graves' hyperthyroidism and ophthalmopathy. Template material for amplifying TCR beta CDR3 regions consisted of RNA transcripts. A first-round RT-PCR of the TCR CDR3 used the HTBI primer set. TCRdb called the multiplex PCR reads again in MiXCR, with one record for every CDR3 protein. The table lists more than 300,000 distinct CDR3 sequences, about 18% of them singletons, with 40% to 45% in the top ten. Input material: blood. The receptors originated from a man younger than 35 with Graves' ophthalmopathy.

There are many counts of this clonotype. This chain connects TRBV6-5 to TRBJ1-2, with D uncertain. Germline CDR1 reads MNHEY; CDR2 reads SVGAGI. Trimming cost V 2 bases and J 0 bases, with 7 bases left between them. This CDR3 region has 14 residues. CDR3 bases: TGTGCCAGCAGTTACGTGAGTGCTAACTATGGCTACACCTTC. Residues: CASSYVSANYGYTF.

This clonotype was detected only a few times. V gene TRBV12-3 or TRBV12-4 combines with J gene TRBJ2-1; no firm D call. V lost 2 bases and J 8 bases, leaving 4 bases between the germline ends. This CDR3 contains 11 residues. This chain's CDR3 is CASSLPYEQFF. CDR3 nucleotide sequence: TGTGCCAGCAGTTTACCTTATGAGCAGTTCTTC.

This rearrangement joins TRBV6-2 or TRBV6-3 to TRBJ2-7; 9 bases are a match to TRBD1. This CDR3 spans 16 amino acids. Germline V gene sequence: CDR1 MNHEY, CDR2 SVGEGT. Unmatched junction bases numbered 7, after V lost 0 bases and J lost 4 bases. CDR3 in DNA: TGTGCCAGCAGTTACTCTCCGGGACAGGGCAAATACGAGCAGTACTTC. It codes for CASSYSPGQGKYEQYF.